In this sample, the clone carrying this T cell receptor (beta chain) turned up once. This CDR3 is also generated by other DNA sequences in the sample. This specimen belongs to a study of blood T cell repertoires in COVID-19. Study background: COVID-19 samples, acute and convalescent, were from the United States, Italy and Spain. T cells, B-cell-depleted T cells, or PBMCs provided the cDNA or gDNA that served as material.

Germline CDR1 and CDR2: MNHEY and SVGEGT. The CDR3 has 14 amino acids. V shed 5 bases and J 0 bases; nucleotides not matched to a gene: 2. In the original analysis: Reference gene primer amplification in the assay estimated nucleated cell counts. Profiling relied on immunoSEQ multiplex PCR, and the TCRdb table lists in-frame clones only, not all of them. V and J calls and clone size are copied from that table; D and trimming were computed from the DNA. This table holds approximately 210,000 clones, roughly 90% found once. The sequenced material came from peripheral blood. The receptor was isolated from a woman aged 40 to 55 with acute or convalescent COVID-19. The chain uses TRBV6-2 or TRBV6-3 and TRBJ1-1; 8 bases are shared with TRBD1. CDR3 sequence: CASSRQGLNTEAFF. For the CDR3, the DNA is TGTGCCAGCAGTCGACAGGGGCTGAACACTGAAGCTTTCTTT.